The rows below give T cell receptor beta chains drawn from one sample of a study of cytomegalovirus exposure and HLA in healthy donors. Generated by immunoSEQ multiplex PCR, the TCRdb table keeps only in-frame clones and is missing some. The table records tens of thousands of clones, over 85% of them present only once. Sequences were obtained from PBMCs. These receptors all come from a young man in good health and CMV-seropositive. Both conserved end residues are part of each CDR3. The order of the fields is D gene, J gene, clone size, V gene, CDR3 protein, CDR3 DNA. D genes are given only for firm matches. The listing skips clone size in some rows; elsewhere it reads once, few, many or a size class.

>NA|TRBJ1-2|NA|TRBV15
CATSRDDRTVPYGYTF
TGTGCCACCAGCAGAGATGATCGGACAGTGCCCTATGGCTACACCTTC
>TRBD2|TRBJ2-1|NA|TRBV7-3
CASSLTDPGLAGAHEQFF
TGTGCCAGCAGCTTAACAGACCCTGGACTAGCCGGAGCCCATGAGCAGTTCTTC
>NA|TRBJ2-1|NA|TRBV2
CASTNQGGEQFF
TGTGCCAGCACCAACCAAGGGGGTGAGCAGTTCTTC
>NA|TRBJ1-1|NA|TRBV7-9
CASSLGSLMNTEAFF
TGTGCCAGCAGCTTAGGTAGCCTAATGAACACTGAAGCTTTCTTT
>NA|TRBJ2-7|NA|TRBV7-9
CASSLEAGDSYEQYF
TGTGCCAGCAGCTTAGAGGCAGGGGATTCCTACGAGCAGTACTTC
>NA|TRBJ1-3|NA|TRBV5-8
CASSFSLGLSGNTIYF
TGTGCCAGCAGCTTTTCCTTGGGGCTCTCTGGAAACACCATATATTTT
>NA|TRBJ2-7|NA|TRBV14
CASSQVVGSFNREQYF
TGTGCCAGCAGCCAAGTGGTTGGTAGCTTCAATAGAGAGCAGTACTTC
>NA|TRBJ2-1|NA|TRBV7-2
CASSLITFSDNEQFF
TGTGCCAGCAGCTTAATTACGTTTAGCGACAATGAGCAGTTCTTC
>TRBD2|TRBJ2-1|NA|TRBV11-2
CASSWGPQRLAGLLNEQFF
TGTGCCAGCAGCTGGGGCCCCCAACGACTAGCGGGGCTCCTCAATGAGCAGTTCTTC
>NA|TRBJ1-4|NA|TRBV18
CASSPPTVNEKLFF
TGTGCCAGCTCACCACCAACAGTTAATGAAAAACTGTTTTTT
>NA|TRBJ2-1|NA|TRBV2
CATRARGGDNEQFF
TGTGCCACCCGTGCCAGGGGAGGGGACAATGAGCAGTTCTTC
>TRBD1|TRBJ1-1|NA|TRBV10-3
CAISDPRQGANTEAFF
TGTGCCATCAGTGACCCCCGGCAGGGGGCGAACACTGAAGCTTTCTTT
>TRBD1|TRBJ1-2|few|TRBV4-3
CASSQDRGQWYGYTF
TGCGCCAGCAGCCAAGATCGGGGACAGTGGTACGGCTACACCTTC
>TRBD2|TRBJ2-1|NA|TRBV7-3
CASSLGLANEQFF
TGTGCCAGCAGCTTAGGACTAGCCAATGAGCAGTTCTTC
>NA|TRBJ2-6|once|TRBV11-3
CASSLDPAGANVLTF
TGTGCCAGCAGCTTAGATCCGGCTGGGGCCAACGTCCTGACTTTC
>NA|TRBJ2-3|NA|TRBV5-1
CASSLASDTQYF
TGCGCCAGCAGCTTGGCCTCAGATACGCAGTATTTT
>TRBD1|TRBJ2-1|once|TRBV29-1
CSFHPGTGDYNEQFF
TGCAGCTTCCACCCCGGGACAGGGGATTACAATGAGCAGTTCTTC
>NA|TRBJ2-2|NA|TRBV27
CASSLRDSGNTGELFF
TGTGCCAGCAGTTTACGGGACTCGGGTAACACCGGGGAGCTGTTTTTT
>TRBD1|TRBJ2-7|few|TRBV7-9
CASSLGTGAPIEQYF
TGTGCCAGCAGCTTAGGGACAGGGGCCCCGATCGAGCAGTACTTC
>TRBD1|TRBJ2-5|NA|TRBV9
CASSAAPLGGEETQYF
TGTGCCAGCAGCGCAGCCCCTTTAGGGGGCGAAGAGACCCAGTACTTC
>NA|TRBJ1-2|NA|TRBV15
CATTQGRRADGYTF
TGTGCCACCACCCAGGGCAGGCGCGCGGATGGCTACACCTTC
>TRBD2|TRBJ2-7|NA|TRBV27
CASKGGAHGAYEQYF
TGTGCCAGCAAGGGAGGGGCACACGGGGCCTACGAGCAGTACTTC
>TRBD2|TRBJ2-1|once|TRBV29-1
CSVSPGLVPPNEQFF
TGCAGCGTTTCACCGGGACTAGTACCCCCCAATGAGCAGTTCTTC
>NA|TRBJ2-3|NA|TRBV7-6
CASSSNRQTDTQYF
TGTGCCAGCAGCTCCAACCGACAGACAGATACGCAGTATTTT
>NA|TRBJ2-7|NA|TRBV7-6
CASSFGENSYEQYF
TGTGCCAGCAGCTTCGGGGAGAACTCCTACGAGCAGTACTTC
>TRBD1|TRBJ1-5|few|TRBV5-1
CASSQGTGTQPQHF
TGCGCCAGCAGCCAGGGGACAGGGACCCAGCCCCAGCATTTT
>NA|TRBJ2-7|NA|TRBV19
CASSQGSHEQYF
TGTGCCAGTAGCCAGGGTTCCCACGAGCAGTACTTC
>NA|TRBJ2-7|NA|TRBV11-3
CASSLETDGDPYEQYF
TGTGCCAGCAGCTTAGAGACAGACGGCGACCCCTACGAGCAGTACTTC
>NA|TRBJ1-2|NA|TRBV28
CASSQSPYGYTF
TGTGCCAGCAGTCAGTCCCCCTATGGCTACACCTTC
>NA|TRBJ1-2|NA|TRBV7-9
CASSLVPAGDGYTF
TGTGCCAGCAGCTTAGTTCCGGCAGGGGATGGCTACACCTTC
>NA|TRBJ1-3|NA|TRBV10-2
CASTNVGVEMRNTIYF
TGCGCCAGCACTAACGTCGGGGTGGAAATGAGAAACACCATATATTTT
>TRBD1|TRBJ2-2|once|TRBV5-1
CASSDTGGASTGELFF
TGCGCCAGCAGCGATACAGGGGGCGCCTCCACCGGGGAGCTGTTTTTT
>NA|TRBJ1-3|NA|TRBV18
CASSAGPAGDTIYF
TGTGCCAGCTCAGCGGGACCCGCCGGGGACACCATATATTTT
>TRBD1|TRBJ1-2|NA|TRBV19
CASSLTHRGHGYTF
TGTGCCAGTAGTCTAACTCACAGGGGGCATGGCTACACCTTC
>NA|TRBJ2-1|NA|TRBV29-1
CSVAYNEQFF
TGCAGCGTCGCCTACAATGAGCAGTTCTTC
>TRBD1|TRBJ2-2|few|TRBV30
CAWRNRDRDTGELFF
TGTGCCTGGAGAAACCGGGACAGGGACACCGGGGAGCTGTTTTTT
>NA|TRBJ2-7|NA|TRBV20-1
CSATGNDEQYF
TGCAGTGCTACAGGGAACGACGAGCAGTACTTC
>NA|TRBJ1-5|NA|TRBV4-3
CASSQDSYSNQPQHF
TGCGCCAGCAGCCAGGACAGTTATAGCAATCAGCCCCAGCATTTT
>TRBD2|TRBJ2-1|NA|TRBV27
CASTSGGFTYNEQFF
TGTGCCAGCACGTCGGGAGGATTTACCTACAATGAGCAGTTCTTC
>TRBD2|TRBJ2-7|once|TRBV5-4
CASSSYETSETMCF
TGTGCCAGCAGCTCCTATGAGACTAGCGAGACCATGTGCTTC
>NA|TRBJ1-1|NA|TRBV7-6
CASRPPVAGRMNTEAFF
TGTGCCAGCAGACCCCCCGTTGCGGGCAGAATGAACACTGAAGCTTTCTTT
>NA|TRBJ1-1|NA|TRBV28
CASRLNTEAFF
TGTGCCAGTCGTTTGAACACTGAAGCTTTCTTT
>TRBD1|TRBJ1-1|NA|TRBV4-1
CASSQATRDRGVNTEAFF
TGCGCCAGCAGCCAAGCTACCCGGGACAGGGGCGTGAACACTGAAGCTTTCTTT
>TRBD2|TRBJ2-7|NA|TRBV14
CASSQDSGSNFYEQYF
TGTGCCAGCAGCCAAGATAGCGGGAGTAATTTCTACGAGCAGTACTTC
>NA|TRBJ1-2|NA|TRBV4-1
CASSQVLSGGDYGYTF
TGCGCCAGCAGCCAAGTGTTATCGGGGGGCGACTATGGCTACACCTTC
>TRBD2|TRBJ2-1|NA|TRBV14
CARSQRTSGSNEQFF
TGTGCCCGCAGCCAACGGACTAGCGGGAGCAATGAGCAGTTCTTC
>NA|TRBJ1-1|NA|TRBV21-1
CASSLLGQTNCEAFF
TGTGCCAGCTCGTTGTTGGGACAGACAAACTGTGAAGCTTTCTTT
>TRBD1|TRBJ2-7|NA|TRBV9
CASSVGTGGGYEQYF
TGTGCCAGCAGCGTAGGGACAGGGGGAGGGTACGAGCAGTACTTC
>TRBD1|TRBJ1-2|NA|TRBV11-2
CASSLAAGPQGAKGYTF
TGTGCCAGCAGCTTGGCCGCCGGTCCACAGGGGGCGAAGGGCTACACCTTC
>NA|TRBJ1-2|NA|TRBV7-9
CASSPYDNYGYTF
TGTGCCAGCAGCCCCTATGATAACTATGGCTACACCTTC
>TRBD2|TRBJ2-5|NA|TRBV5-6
CASSLAQRGLKETQYF
TGTGCCAGCAGCTTGGCCCAGCGGGGCCTTAAAGAGACCCAGTACTTC
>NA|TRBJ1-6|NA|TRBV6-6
CASSLTRGYPNSPLHF
TGTGCCAGCAGTTTGACACGGGGATATCCGAATTCACCCCTCCACTTT
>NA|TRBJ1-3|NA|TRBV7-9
CASSDTGKEGNTIYF
TGTGCCAGCAGCGACACAGGGAAAGAAGGAAACACCATATATTTT